This entry concerns a single T cell receptor beta chain. The data derive from a study of early T cells in non-severe SARS-CoV-2 infection. Study summary: Bulk RNA taken from unsorted whole blood was sequenced, leaving chains unpaired.

Trimming at V came to 6 bases and at J to 5 bases, leaving 8 bases not matched to a gene. In germline, CDR1 is MDHEN, CDR2 SYDVKM. The CDR3 is 15 residues long. Researchers attached unique molecular identifiers to individual cDNA molecules. TCRdb fed the 5' RACE reads into MiXCR, producing one record per CDR3 protein. Of about 63,000 distinct CDR3 sequences listed, approximately 12% are singletons. This receptor was taken from an adult who was a healthcare worker with PCR-confirmed SARS-CoV-2 infection or an uninfected control (not recorded which). The V call is TRBV28, the J call TRBJ2-3; 10 bases match TRBD2. Specimen: whole blood. CDR3 nucleotide sequence: TGTGCCAGCAGAAAAAGCGGGGGGGCCAGAGATACGCAGTATTTT. Its protein is CASRKSGGARDTQYF.